This T cell receptor (beta chain) was retrieved from a study of beta chain features in type 1 diabetes. In the study overall: Age and gender were similar between patients and healthy donors, as were cell yields. Study conclusions and caveats: The study found moderately but significantly shorter TCRB CDR3s in all four CD4+ subsets of Type 1 diabetes patients.

Since all of the isolated RNA was reverse transcribed, expressed TCRB transcripts were what got sequenced. The data were produced by immunoSEQ multiplex PCR, yet TCRdb's version contains in-frame clones alone and is incomplete. The sample includes around 44,000 clones, 66% seen only once; the top ten take more than 2%. This CDR3 has 14 amino acids. V was pared by 4 bases and J by 4 bases, with 11 bases between. Germline V gene lookup returns CDR1 SGHKS and CDR2 YYEKEE (reference sequence). Turning to this clone: Antigen unknown.

Blood was collected once per donor into heparin, averaging about 100 mL. Sorted CD4+ subsets: naive, central memory, regulatory, stem cell-like memory (CD45RO/CCR7/CD25/CD127/CD95/CD27 panel). The gene calls are TRBV5-5 and TRBJ1-4, with D possibly being TRBD1 (5 bases). The source of this sequence is a woman aged 18-29 years with type 1 diabetes. Sequencing was carried out using Tregs from blood. The CDR3, as DNA: TGTGCCAGCAGCCGGGGGAGGTATAATGAAAAACTGTTTTTT. It specifies CASSRGRYNEKLFF.